Below, 26 T cell receptor beta chains from the same sample are listed, as sequenced in a study of shared T cell receptors in the human thymus (dated by TCRdb to the early 2020s). Library prep was done by the immunoSEQ multiplex PCR assay. TCRdb stores this immuneACCESS table with in-frame sequences only. Part of the clones is absent; in the studies checked, under half of the shortfall reflects unresolved V genes, and no reason is known for the rest. The sample records some 400,000 clones, 95% of which are singletons. The ten most abundant clones make up 0.02% of the sample. Sequences were obtained from thymocytes. Receptor source: a human donor.

This rearrangement joins TRBV11-3 to TRBJ2-3; TRBD1 might be the D (6 bases). The CDR3 sequence is 15 residues long. Looked up from germline, CDR1 is SGHNT and CDR2 is YENEEA. V lost 5 bases and J lost 4, with 16 bases in between. This CDR3 reads CASSPRRGSADTQYF. CDR3 nucleotide sequence: TGTGCCAGCAGCCCCCGAAGGGGGAGCGCAGATACGCAGTATTTT. Full variable domain (outside the CDR3, taken from reference TRBV11-3 and TRBJ2-3): EAGVVQSPRYKIIEKKQPVAFWCNPISGHNTLYWYLQNLGQGPELLIRYENEEAVDDSQLPKDRFSAERLKGVDSTLKIQPAELGDSAVYLCASSPRRGSADTQYFGPGTRLTVL.

The chain combines TRBV4-1 with TRBJ2-1; the D is unclear. From germline, CDR1 is MGHRA and CDR2 YSYEKL. Trimming removed 0 bases at V and 0 bases at J, with 9 bases between. The CDR3 is 16 residues long. The CDR3 coding sequence is TGCGCCAGCAGCCAAGATACTACCACCTCCTACAATGAGCAGTTCTTC. This codes for CASSQDTTTSYNEQFF.

The V and J genes are TRBV29-1 and TRBJ1-2, with 8 bases that match TRBD1. Germline assignment: CDR1 SQVTM and CDR2 ANQGSEA. With 6 bases clipped from V and 5 bases from J, the junction kept 2 bases outside the gene matches. The CDR3 has 11 amino acids. CDR3 nucleotides: TGCAGCGTGGACAGGGAATATGGCTACACCTTC. It is translated as CSVDREYGYTF.

The V and J genes are TRBV7-8 and TRBJ2-3; D is ambiguous. V was clipped by 3 bases and J by 0 bases, with 7 bases between them. The germline gives CDR1 SGHVS, CDR2 FQNEAQ. There are 14 residues in the CDR3. The CDR3 DNA sequence: TGTGCCAGCAGCTTTATTGGTAGCACAGATACGCAGTATTTT. It is translated as CASSFIGSTDTQYF.

The gene calls are TRBV30 and TRBJ2-7; D remains ambiguous. This CDR3 is 14 amino acids long. Trimming cost V 2 bases and J 9 bases, with 20 bases left between them. Looked up from germline, CDR1 is GTSNPN and CDR2 is SVGIG (reference sequence). The CDR3 nucleotides are TGTGCCTGGAGTCCCTCTCCCGCAGCTGCTTGGCAGTACTTC. This gives the protein CAWSPSPAAAWQYF.

This rearrangement joins TRBV19 to TRBJ2-1; the match to TRBD2 covers 12 bases. The CDR3 covers 14 residues. Unmatched junction bases numbered 4, after V lost 9 bases and J lost 4 bases. Germline assignment: CDR1 LNHDA and CDR2 SQIVND (reference sequence). The CDR3, as DNA: TGTGCCAGGGGGGGGACTAGCGGGTACAATGAGCAGTTCTTC. It yields the protein CARGGTSGYNEQFF. Filled out from reference TRBV19 and TRBJ2-1, the complete variable domain reads DGGITQSPKYLFRKEGQNVTLSCEQNLNHDAMYWYRQDPGQGLRLIYYSQIVNDFQKGDIAEGYSVSREKKESFPLTVTSAQKNPTAFYLCARGGTSGYNEQFFGPGTRLTVL.

A remark on this clone: Other DNA sequences in the same sample also yield this CDR3. CDR3: CASSPAGTDTQYF. DNA for the CDR3: TGTGCCAGCTCACCAGCTGGCACAGATACGCAGTATTTT. This rearrangement joins TRBV18 to TRBJ2-3, with unresolved D. The CDR3 runs 13 residues. Trimming took off 2 bases at V and 1 base at J, with 4 bases between the two ends. Looked up from germline, CDR1 is KGHSH and CDR2 is LQKENI. Variable domain in full (rest from reference TRBV18 and TRBJ2-3): NAGVMQNPRHLVRRRGQEARLRCSPMKGHSHVYWYRQLPEEGLKFMVYLQKENIIDESGMPKERFSAEFPKEGPSILRIQQVVRGDSAAYFCASSPAGTDTQYFGPGTRLTVL.

The chain links TRBV25-1 to TRBJ1-5, with TRBD1 identical over 7 bases. The CDR3 sequence is 18 residues long. Germline CDR1 MGHDK, CDR2 SYGVNS. Trimming cost V 2 bases and J 0 bases; bases outside gene matches: 10. The CDR3 reads CASSEGAGTADSNQPQHF. CDR3 DNA sequence: TGTGCCAGCAGTGAAGGGGCCGGGACAGCAGATAGCAATCAGCCCCAGCATTTT.

This chain joins TRBV28 and TRBJ1-5; D is perhaps TRBD1 (5 bases). The CDR3 is made up of 19 amino acids. Trimming removed 1 base from V and 0 bases from J, with 19 bases in between. Germline CDR1 is MDHEN and CDR2 is SYDVKM. The CDR3 coding sequence is TGTGCCAGCAGTTTATCAAGGGTACAGGTAGAAACTAGCAATCAGCCCCAGCATTTT. Amino acid sequence: CASSLSRVQVETSNQPQHF.

This clone came up once. The V call is TRBV10-3, the J call TRBJ1-1, with 7 bases aligning to TRBD1. Unmatched junction bases numbered 4, after V lost 7 bases and J lost 2 bases. Germline V gene lookup returns CDR1 ENHRY and CDR2 SYGVKD. The CDR3 runs 13 residues. The CDR3 nucleotides read TGTGCCATCAACTGGGACAGAAACACTGAAGCTTTCTTT. Protein: CAINWDRNTEAFF.

The rearrangement links TRBV14 to TRBJ1-3, with no clear D. V lost 0 bases and J 2 bases, leaving 8 bases between the germline ends. CDR1 is SGHDN and CDR2 is FVKESK in the germline V gene. This CDR3 is 15 amino acids long. This CDR3 is CASSQDISTGNTIYF. DNA for the CDR3: TGTGCCAGCAGCCAAGATATTTCGACTGGAAACACCATATATTTT.

This rearrangement joins TRBV7-2 to TRBJ1-2, with 9 bases that match TRBD1. Germline CDR1 SGHTA, CDR2 FQGNSA. The CDR3 contains 15 residues. J was trimmed by 0 bases and V by 5 bases; bases with no gene match: 4. This CDR3 is CASSRGQGTNYGYTF. CDR3 DNA: TGTGCCAGCAGCCGGGGACAGGGCACTAACTATGGCTACACCTTC.

The CDR3 nucleotides read TGTGCCAGCGGAGGGGGTGACAACATCCAAGAGACCCAGTACTTC. Translation gives CASGGGDNIQETQYF. The rearrangement links TRBV7-2 to TRBJ2-5, with D tentatively TRBD1 or TRBD2 (6 bases each). The germline V and J ends were trimmed by 8 bases and 1 base, with 17 bases remaining between them. The CDR3 totals 15 residues. In germline, CDR1 is SGHTA, CDR2 FQGNSA.

V usage is TRBV19 and J usage is TRBJ1-5; 7 bases are a match to TRBD1. Germline loops: CDR1 LNHDA, CDR2 SQIVND (reference sequence). The CDR3 totals 18 residues. V gave up 5 bases and J gave up 0 bases; unmatched junction bases: 13. The CDR3 sequence: CASSPRPGQPYSNQPQHF. In DNA form, the CDR3 reads TGTGCCAGTAGTCCGCGGCCGGGACAGCCGTATAGCAATCAGCCCCAGCATTTT. Full variable domain (rest looked up from reference TRBV19 and TRBJ1-5): DGGITQSPKYLFRKEGQNVTLSCEQNLNHDAMYWYRQDPGQGLRLIYYSQIVNDFQKGDIAEGYSVSREKKESFPLTVTSAQKNPTAFYLCASSPRPGQPYSNQPQHFGDGTRLSIL.

The chain uses TRBV6-6 and TRBJ1-3, with D possibly TRBD1 on 6 matching bases. CDR3 size: 14 residues. V was clipped by 4 bases and J by 2 bases, with 9 bases between them. Per germline, CDR1 MNHNY and CDR2 SVGAGI (reference sequence). DNA of the CDR3: TGTGCCAGCAGTTTACAGGGAACTGGAAACACCATATATTTT. Its translation: CASSLQGTGNTIYF.

The CDR3 DNA reads TGTGCCAGCAGCCCAGGCGGGAGCGGCAAAAACATTCAGTACTTC. Translating it yields CASSPGGSGKNIQYF. V and J are TRBV28 and TRBJ2-4; TRBD2 agrees at 7 bases. This CDR3 has 15 residues. Germline lookup yields CDR1 MDHEN and CDR2 SYDVKM. Unmatched junction bases numbered 8, after V lost 6 bases and J lost 3 bases.

This clone was observed a single time. V usage is TRBV4-1 and J usage is TRBJ1-5, with D perhaps matching TRBD1 (6 bases). Germline assignment: CDR1 MGHRA and CDR2 YSYEKL. The CDR3 has 15 amino acids. V gave up 4 bases and J gave up 3 bases, with 13 bases separating them. This CDR3 is CASSLWRGLNQPQHF. CDR3 DNA: TGCGCCAGCAGCCTATGGCGGGGGCTCAATCAGCCCCAGCATTTT.

J is TRBJ1-1 and V is TRBV6-4, with D perhaps TRBD1 (6 bases). The germline V gene encodes CDR1 MRHNA and CDR2 SNTAGT. The CDR3 covers 13 residues. V lost 6 bases and J lost 5, with 13 bases in between. The CDR3: CASRGQGWTEAFF. The CDR3 nucleotides read TGTGCCAGCAGGGGGCAGGGGTGGACTGAAGCTTTCTTT.

This clone was seen a single time. For the CDR3, the DNA is TGCGCCAGCTACACGGGGAGGGCCAAAAACATTCAGTACTTC. It codes for CASYTGRAKNIQYF. The V and J genes are TRBV4-3 and TRBJ2-4; possible D gene TRBD2, 6 bases. Trimming left V 8 bases short and J 1 base short, with 12 bases between. CDR3 length: 14 amino acids. Germline V gene data show CDR1 as LGHNA and CDR2 as YSLEER.

V is TRBV27 and J is TRBJ2-5, with 7 bases that match TRBD1. Germline loops: CDR1 MNHEY, CDR2 SMNVEV (reference sequence). The CDR3 runs 14 residues. V lost 5 bases to trimming and J lost 1 base; unmatched junction nucleotides: 4. The CDR3 DNA follows: TGTGCCAGCAGTCTCGACAGGGCCCAAGAGACCCAGTACTTC. It encodes CASSLDRAQETQYF.

This chain connects TRBV19 to TRBJ2-6, with D tentatively TRBD1 or TRBD2 (7 bases each). Per the germline V gene, CDR1 is LNHDA and CDR2 is SQIVND (reference sequence). With 6 bases removed from V and 2 bases from J, the gap between germline ends came to 20 bases. CDR3 length: 18 amino acids. The CDR3 nucleotides read TGTGCCAGTAGCCCGTGGGGGAGGGGGCCCCCTGGGGCCAACGTCCTGACTTTC. Translated: CASSPWGRGPPGANVLTF.

The chain uses TRBV27 and TRBJ2-7; the match to TRBD1 covers 9 bases. Germline V gene data show CDR1 as MNHEY and CDR2 as SMNVEV (reference sequence). The CDR3 consists of 14 residues. With V trimmed by 6 bases and J by 6 bases, 9 bases remained unmatched. The CDR3 bases are TGTGCCAGCAGCCCTTCGGGGACAGGGTTCGAGCAGTACTTC. It yields the protein CASSPSGTGFEQYF.

The count of this clone is one. This rearrangement joins TRBV30 to TRBJ1-1, with D possibly matching TRBD1 (6 bases). CDR1 is GTSNPN, CDR2 SVGIG, per germline (reference sequence). Trimming removed 1 base from V and 8 bases from J, with 17 bases in between. This CDR3 spans 14 amino acids. CDR3 nucleotides: TGTGCCTGGAGTGCCCACTCCCCGGGGACAGAAGCTTTCTTT. Translated, it gives CAWSAHSPGTEAFF.

Here the CDR3 reads CASSLLGHLRGSTNEKLFF. For the CDR3, the DNA is TGCGCCAGCAGCCTCCTCGGGCATCTCCGGGGATCAACTAATGAAAAACTGTTTTTT. The chain is built from TRBV5-1 and TRBJ1-4, with D uncertain. The ends were cut back, 4 bases at V and 0 bases at J, with 22 bases in the middle. CDR3 length equals 19 residues. Germline V lookup: CDR1 SGHRS, CDR2 YFSETQ.

On this clone: The identical CDR3 is also encoded by other nucleotide sequences in the sample. The chain carries TRBV27 and TRBJ2-1, with D uncertain. V gave up 2 bases and J gave up 0 bases, with 2 bases separating them. Germline values: CDR1 MNHEY, CDR2 SMNVEV (reference sequence). The CDR3 spans 13 residues. In nucleotides, the CDR3 is TGTGCCAGCAGTTTAAGCTCCTACAATGAGCAGTTCTTC. Translated, it gives CASSLSSYNEQFF.

V and J are TRBV7-9 and TRBJ1-1; D possibly corresponds to TRBD1 (5 bases). CDR1 is SEHNR, CDR2 FQNEAQ, per germline (reference sequence). V shed 4 bases and J shed 7 bases, with 22 bases lying between them. The CDR3 has 16 amino acids. CDR3 residues: CASSSGGVAARHEAFF. The CDR3 coding sequence is TGTGCCAGCAGCTCTGGGGGGGTCGCGGCCCGTCATGAAGCTTTCTTT. The variable domain in full, with the rest retrieved from reference TRBV7-9 and TRBJ1-1, is DTGVSQNPRHKITKRGQNVTFRCDPISEHNRLYWYRQTLGQGPEFLTYFQNEAQLEKSRLLSDRFSAERPKGSFSTLEIQRTEQGDSAMYLCASSSGGVAARHEAFFGQGTRLTVV.